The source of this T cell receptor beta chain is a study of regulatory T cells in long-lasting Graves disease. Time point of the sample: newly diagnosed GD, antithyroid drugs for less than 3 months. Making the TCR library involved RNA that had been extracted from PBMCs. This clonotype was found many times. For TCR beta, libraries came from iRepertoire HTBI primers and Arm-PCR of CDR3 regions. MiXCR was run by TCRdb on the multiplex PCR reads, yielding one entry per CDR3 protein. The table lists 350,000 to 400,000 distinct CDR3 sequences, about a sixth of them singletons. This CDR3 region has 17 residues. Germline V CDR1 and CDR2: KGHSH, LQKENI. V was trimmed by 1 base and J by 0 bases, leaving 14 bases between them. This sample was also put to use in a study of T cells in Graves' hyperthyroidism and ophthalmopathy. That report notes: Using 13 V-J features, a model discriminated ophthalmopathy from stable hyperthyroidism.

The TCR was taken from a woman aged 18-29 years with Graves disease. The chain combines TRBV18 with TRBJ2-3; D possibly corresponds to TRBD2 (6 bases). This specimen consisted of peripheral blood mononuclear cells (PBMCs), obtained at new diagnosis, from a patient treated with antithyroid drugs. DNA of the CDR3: TGTGCCAGCTCACCACTATTTACCCGGGAGAGCACAGATACGCAGTATTTT. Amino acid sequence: CASSPLFTRESTDTQYF.